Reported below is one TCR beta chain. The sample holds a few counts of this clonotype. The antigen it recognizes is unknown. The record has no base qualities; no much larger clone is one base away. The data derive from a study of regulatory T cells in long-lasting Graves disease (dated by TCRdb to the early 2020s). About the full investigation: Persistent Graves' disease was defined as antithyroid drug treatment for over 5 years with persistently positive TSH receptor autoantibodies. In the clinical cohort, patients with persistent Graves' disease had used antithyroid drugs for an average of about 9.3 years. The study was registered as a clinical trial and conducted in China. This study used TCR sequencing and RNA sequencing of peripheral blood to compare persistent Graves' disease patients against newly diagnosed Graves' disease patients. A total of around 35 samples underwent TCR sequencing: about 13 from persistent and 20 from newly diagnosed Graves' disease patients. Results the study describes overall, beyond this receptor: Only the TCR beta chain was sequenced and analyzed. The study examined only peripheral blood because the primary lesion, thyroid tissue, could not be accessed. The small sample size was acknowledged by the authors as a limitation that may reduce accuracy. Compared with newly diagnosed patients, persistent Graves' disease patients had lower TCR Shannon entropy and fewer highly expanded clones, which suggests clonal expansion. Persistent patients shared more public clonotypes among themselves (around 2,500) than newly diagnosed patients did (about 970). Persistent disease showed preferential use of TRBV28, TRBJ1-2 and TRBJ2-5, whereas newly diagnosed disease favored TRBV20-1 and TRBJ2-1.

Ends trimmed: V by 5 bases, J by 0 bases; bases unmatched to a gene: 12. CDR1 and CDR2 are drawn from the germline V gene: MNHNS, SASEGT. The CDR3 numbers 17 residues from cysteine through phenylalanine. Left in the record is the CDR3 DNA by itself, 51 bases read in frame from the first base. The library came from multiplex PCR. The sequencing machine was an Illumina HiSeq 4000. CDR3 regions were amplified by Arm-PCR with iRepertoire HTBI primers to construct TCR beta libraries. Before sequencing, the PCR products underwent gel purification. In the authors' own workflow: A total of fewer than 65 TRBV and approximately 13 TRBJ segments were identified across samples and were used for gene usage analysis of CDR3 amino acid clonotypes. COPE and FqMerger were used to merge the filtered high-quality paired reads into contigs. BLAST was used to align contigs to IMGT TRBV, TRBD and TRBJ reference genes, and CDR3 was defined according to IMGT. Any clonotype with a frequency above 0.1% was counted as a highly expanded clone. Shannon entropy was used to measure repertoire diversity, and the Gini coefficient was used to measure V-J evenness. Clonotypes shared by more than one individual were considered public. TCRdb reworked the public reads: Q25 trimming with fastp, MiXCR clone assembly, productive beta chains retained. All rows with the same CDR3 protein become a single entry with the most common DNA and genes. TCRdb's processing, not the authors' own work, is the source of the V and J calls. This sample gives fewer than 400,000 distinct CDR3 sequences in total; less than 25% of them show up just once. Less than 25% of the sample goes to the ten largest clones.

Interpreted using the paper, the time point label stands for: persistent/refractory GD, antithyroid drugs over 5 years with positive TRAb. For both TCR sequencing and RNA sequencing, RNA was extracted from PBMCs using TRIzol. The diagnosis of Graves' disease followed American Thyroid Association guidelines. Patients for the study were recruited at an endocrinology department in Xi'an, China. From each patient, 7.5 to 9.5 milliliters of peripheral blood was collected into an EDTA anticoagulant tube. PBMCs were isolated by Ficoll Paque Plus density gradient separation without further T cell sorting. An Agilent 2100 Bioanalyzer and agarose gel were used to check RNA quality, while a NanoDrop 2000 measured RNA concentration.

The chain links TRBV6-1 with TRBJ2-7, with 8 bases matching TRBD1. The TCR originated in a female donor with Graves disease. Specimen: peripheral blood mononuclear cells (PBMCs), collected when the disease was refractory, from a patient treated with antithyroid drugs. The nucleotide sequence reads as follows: TGTGCCAGCAGTTCACCTATTTGGGACAGGAGCTCCTACGAGCAGTACTTC. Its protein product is CASSSPIWDRSSYEQYF.